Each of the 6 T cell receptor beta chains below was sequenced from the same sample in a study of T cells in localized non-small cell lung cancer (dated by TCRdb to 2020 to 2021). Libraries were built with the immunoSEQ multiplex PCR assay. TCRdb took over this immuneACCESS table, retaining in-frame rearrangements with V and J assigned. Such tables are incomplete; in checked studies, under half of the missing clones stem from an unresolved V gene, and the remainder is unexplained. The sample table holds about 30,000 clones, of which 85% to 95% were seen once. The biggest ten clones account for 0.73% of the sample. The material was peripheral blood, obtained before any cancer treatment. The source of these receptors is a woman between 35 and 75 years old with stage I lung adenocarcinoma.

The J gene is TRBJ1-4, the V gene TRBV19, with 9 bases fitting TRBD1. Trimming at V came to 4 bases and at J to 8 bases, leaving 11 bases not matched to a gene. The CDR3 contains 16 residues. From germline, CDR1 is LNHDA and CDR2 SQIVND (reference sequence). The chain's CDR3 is CASSTLTGGLREKLFF. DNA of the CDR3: TGTGCCAGTAGTACCTTAACAGGGGGCCTAAGGGAAAAACTGTTTTTT. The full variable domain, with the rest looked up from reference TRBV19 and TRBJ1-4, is DGGITQSPKYLFRKEGQNVTLSCEQNLNHDAMYWYRQDPGQGLRLIYYSQIVNDFQKGDIAEGYSVSREKKESFPLTVTSAQKNPTAFYLCASSTLTGGLREKLFFGSGTQLSVL.

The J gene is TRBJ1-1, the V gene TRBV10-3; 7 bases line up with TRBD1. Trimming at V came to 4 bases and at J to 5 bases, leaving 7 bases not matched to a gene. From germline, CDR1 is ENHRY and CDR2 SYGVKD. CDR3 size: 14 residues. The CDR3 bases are TGTGCCATCAGTGTGACAGGGTCTGAAACTGAAGCTTTCTTT. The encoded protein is CAISVTGSETEAFF.

Written as DNA, the CDR3 is TGTGCCAGCAGCTGGTCCCGGGACAGGGCTTACAATGAGCAGTTCTTC. This codes for CASSWSRDRAYNEQFF. J is TRBJ2-1 and V is TRBV5-8, with 9 bases aligning to TRBD1. The CDR3 loop spans 16 amino acids. Germline V CDR1 and CDR2: SGHTS, YDEGEE. With 3 bases clipped from V and 4 bases from J, the junction kept 8 bases outside the gene matches.

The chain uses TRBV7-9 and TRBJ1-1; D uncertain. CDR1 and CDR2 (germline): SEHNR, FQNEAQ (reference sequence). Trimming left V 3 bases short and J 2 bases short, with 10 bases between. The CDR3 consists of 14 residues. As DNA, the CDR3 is TGTGCCAGCAGCTTCTGGGTCGATAACACTGAAGCTTTCTTT. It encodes CASSFWVDNTEAFF.

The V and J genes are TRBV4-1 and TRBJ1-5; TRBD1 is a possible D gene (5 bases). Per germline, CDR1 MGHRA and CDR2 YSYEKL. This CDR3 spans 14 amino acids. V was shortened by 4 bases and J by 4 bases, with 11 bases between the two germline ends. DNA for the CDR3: TGCGCCAGCAGCCTACAATGGGGGAATCAGCCCCAGCATTTT. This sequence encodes CASSLQWGNQPQHF.

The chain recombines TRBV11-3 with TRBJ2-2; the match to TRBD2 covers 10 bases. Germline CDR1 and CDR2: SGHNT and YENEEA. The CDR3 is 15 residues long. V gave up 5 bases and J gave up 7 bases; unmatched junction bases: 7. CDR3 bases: TGTGCCAGCAGCCCGGGACTAGCGTGGGTCGGGGAGCTGTTTTTT. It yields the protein CASSPGLAWVGELFF.